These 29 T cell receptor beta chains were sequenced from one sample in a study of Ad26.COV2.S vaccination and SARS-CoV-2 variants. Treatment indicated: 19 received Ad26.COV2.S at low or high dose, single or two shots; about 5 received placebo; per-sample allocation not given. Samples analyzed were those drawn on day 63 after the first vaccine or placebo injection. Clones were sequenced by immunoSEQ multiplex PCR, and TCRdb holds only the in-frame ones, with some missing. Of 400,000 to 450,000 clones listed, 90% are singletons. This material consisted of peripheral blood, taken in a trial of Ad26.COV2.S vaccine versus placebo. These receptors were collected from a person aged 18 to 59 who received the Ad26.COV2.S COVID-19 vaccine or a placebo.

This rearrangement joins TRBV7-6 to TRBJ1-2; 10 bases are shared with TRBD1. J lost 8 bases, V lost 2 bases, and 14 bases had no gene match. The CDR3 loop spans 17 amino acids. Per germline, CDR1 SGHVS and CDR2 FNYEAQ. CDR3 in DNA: TGTGCCAGCAGCTTAAAGGGACAGGGGAGGTTGACGGGGGGCTACACCTTC. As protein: CASSLKGQGRLTGGYTF.

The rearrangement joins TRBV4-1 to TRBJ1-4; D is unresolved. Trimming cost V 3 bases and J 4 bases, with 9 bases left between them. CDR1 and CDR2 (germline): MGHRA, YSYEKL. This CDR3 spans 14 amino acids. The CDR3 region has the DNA TGCGCCAGCAGCCACGGACGGGATAATGAAAAACTGTTTTTT. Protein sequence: CASSHGRDNEKLFF.

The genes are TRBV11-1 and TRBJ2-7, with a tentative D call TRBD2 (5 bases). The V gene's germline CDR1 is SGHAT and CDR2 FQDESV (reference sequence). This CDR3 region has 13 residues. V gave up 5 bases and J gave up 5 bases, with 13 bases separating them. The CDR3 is CASSLKEGHEQYF. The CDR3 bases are TGTGCCAGCAGCCTTAAAGAGGGCCACGAGCAGTACTTC.

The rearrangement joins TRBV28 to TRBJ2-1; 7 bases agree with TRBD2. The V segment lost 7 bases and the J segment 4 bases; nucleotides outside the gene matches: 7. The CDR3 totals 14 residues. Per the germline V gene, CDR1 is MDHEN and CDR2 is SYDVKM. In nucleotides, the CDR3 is TGTGCCAGCACAGTGGGAGGGCCTTACAATGAGCAGTTCTTC. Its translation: CASTVGGPYNEQFF. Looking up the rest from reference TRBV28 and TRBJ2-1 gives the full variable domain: DVKVTQSSRYLVKRTGEKVFLECVQDMDHENMFWYRQDPGLGLRLIYFSYDVKMKEKGDIPEGYSVSREKKERFSLILESASTNQTSMYLCASTVGGPYNEQFFGPGTRLTVL.

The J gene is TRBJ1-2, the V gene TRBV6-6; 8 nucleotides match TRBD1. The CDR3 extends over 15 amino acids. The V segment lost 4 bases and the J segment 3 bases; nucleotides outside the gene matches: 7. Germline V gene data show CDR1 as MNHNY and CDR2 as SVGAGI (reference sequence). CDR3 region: CASSSGQGRDYGYTF. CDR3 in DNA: TGTGCCAGCAGTTCAGGACAGGGTCGCGACTATGGCTACACCTTC.

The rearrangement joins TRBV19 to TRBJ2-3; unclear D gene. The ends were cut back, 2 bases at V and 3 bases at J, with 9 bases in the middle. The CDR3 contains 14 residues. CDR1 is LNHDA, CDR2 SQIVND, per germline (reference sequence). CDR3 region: CASSILHTTDTQYF. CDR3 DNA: TGTGCCAGTAGTATATTGCATACTACAGATACGCAGTATTTT.

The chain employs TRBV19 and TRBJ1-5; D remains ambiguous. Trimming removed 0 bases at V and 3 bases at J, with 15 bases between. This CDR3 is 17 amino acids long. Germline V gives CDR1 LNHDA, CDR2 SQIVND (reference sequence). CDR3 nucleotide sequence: TGTGCCAGTAGTATAGAGGGCGTGGCAGCCACCAATCAGCCCCAGCATTTT. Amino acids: CASSIEGVAATNQPQHF. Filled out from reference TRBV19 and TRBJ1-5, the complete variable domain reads DGGITQSPKYLFRKEGQNVTLSCEQNLNHDAMYWYRQDPGQGLRLIYYSQIVNDFQKGDIAEGYSVSREKKESFPLTVTSAQKNPTAFYLCASSIEGVAATNQPQHFGDGTRLSIL.

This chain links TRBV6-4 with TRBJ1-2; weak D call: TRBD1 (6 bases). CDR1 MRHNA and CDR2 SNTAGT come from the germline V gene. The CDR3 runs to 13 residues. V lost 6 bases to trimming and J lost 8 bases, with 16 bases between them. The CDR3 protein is CASSTTGRSGYTF. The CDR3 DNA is TGTGCCAGCAGCACAACAGGGCGGAGCGGCTACACCTTC.

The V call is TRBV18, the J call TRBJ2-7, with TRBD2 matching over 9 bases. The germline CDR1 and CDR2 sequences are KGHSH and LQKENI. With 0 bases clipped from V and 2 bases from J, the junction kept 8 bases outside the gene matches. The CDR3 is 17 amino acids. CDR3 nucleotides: TGTGCCAGCTCACCACCGAGCGGGAGGCGGGGGCCCTACGAGCAGTACTTC. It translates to CASSPPSGRRGPYEQYF.

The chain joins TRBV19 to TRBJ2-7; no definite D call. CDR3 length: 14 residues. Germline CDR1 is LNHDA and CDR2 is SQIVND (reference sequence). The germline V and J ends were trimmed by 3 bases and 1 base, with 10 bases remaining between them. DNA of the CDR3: TGTGCCAGTAGTATTTGGGCGGAATCCTACGAGCAGTACTTC. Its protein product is CASSIWAESYEQYF.

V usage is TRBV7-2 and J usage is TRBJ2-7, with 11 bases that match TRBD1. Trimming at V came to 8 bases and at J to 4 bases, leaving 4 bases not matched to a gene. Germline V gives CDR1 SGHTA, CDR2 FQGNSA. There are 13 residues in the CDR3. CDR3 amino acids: CASSGTGGYEQYF. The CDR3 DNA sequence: TGTGCCAGCTCCGGGACAGGGGGATACGAGCAGTACTTC.

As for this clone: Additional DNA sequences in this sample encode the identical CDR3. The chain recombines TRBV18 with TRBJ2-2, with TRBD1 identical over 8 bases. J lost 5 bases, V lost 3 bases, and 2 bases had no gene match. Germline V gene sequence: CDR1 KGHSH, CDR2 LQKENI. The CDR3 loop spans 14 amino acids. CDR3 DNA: TGTGCCAGCTCACCCGGACAGGGAACCGGGGAGCTGTTTTTT. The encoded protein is CASSPGQGTGELFF.

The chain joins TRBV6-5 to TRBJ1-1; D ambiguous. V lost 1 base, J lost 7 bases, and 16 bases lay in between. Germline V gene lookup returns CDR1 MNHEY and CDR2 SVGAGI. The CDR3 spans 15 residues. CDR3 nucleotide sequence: TGTGCCAGCAGTTACTTCCCGACTGAAGCTAATGAAGCTTTCTTT. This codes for CASSYFPTEANEAFF.

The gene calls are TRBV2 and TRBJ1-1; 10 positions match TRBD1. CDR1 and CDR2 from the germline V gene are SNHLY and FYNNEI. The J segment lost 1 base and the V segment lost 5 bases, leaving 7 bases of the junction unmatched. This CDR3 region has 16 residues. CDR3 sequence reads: CASSHRTGGGNTEAFF. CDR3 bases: TGTGCCAGCAGTCATCGGACAGGGGGAGGGAACACTGAAGCTTTCTTT.

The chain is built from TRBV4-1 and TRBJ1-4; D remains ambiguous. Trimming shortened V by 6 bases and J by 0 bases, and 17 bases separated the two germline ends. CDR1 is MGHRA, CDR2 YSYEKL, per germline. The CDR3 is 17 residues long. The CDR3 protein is CASRGRGGLSTNEKLFF. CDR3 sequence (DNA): TGCGCCAGCAGAGGGAGAGGTGGACTATCAACTAATGAAAAACTGTTTTTT.

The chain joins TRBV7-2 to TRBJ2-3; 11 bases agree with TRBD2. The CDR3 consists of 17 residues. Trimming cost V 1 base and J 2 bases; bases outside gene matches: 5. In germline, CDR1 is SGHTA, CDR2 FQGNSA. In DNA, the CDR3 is TGTGCCAGCAGCTTAGGCGGGACTAGCGGAAACACAGATACGCAGTATTTT. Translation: CASSLGGTSGNTDTQYF.

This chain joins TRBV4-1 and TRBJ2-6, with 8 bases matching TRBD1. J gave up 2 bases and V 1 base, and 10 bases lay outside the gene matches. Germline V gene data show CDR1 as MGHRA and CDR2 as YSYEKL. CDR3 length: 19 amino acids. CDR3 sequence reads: CASSQAGQGILAGANVLTF. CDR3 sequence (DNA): TGCGCCAGCAGCCAAGCAGGACAGGGTATTTTAGCTGGGGCCAACGTCCTGACTTTC.

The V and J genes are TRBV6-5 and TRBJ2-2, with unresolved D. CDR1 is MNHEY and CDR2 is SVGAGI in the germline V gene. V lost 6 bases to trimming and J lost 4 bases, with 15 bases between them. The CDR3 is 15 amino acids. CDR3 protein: CASRNDAAGTGELFF. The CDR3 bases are TGTGCCAGCAGGAACGACGCGGCCGGCACCGGGGAGCTGTTTTTT.

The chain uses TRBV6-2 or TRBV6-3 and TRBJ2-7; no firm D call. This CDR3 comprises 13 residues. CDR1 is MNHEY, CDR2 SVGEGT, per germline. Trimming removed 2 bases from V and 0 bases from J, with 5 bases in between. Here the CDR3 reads CASSYTSSYEQYF. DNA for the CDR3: TGTGCCAGCAGTTACACCAGCTCCTACGAGCAGTACTTC.

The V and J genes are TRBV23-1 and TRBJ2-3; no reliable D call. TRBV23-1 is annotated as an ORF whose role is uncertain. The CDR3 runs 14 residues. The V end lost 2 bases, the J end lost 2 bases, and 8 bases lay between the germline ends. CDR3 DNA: TGCGCCAGCAGTCAAAAGGCAGACACAGATACGCAGTATTTT. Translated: CASSQKADTDTQYF.

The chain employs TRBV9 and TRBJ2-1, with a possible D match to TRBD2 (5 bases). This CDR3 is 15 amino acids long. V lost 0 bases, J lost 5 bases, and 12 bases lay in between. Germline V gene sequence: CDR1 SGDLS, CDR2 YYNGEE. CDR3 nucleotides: TGTGCCAGCAGCGTAGGGGGAGCGGCTCACAATGAGCAGTTCTTC. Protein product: CASSVGGAAHNEQFF.

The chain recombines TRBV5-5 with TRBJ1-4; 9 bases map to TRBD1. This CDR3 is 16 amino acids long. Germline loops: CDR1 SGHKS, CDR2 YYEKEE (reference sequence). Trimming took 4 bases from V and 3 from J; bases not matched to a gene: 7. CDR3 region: CASSPGQGPANEKLFF. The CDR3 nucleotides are TGTGCCAGCAGCCCAGGACAGGGGCCGGCTAATGAAAAACTGTTTTTT.

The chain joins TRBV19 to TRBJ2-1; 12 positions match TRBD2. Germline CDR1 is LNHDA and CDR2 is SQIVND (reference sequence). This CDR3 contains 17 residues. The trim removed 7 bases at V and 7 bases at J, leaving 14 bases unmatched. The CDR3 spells CASTSRTTSGRRNEQFF. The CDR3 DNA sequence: TGTGCCAGTACCTCGCGGACGACTAGCGGGAGACGGAATGAGCAGTTCTTC.

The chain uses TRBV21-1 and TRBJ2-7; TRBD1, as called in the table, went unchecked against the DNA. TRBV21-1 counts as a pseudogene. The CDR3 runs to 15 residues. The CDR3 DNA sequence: TGTGCCAGCAGCATAGGGACAGGGGGATTCTGCGAGCAGTACTTC. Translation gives CASSIGTGGFCEQYF.

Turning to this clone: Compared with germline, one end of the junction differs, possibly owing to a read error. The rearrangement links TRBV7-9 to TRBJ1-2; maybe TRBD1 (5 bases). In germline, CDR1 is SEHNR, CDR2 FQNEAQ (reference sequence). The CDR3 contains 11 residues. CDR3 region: CASRLAGAYTF. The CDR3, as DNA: TGTGCCAGCAGATTAGCCGGGGCCTACACCTTC. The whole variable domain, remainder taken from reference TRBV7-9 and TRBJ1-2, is DTGVSQNPRHKITKRGQNVTFRCDPISEHNRLYWYRQTLGQGPEFLTYFQNEAQLEKSRLLSDRFSAERPKGSFSTLEIQRTEQGDSAMYLCASRLAGAYTFGSGTRLTVV.

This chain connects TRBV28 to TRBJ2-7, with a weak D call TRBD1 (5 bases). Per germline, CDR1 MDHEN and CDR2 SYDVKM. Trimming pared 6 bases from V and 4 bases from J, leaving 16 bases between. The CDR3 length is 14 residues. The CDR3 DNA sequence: TGTGCCAGCAGACCTACGACAGCATTATACGAGCAGTACTTC. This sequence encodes CASRPTTALYEQYF.

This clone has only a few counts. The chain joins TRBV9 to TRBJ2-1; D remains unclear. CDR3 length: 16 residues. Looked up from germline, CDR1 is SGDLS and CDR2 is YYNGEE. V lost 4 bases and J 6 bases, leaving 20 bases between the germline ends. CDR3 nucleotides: TGTGCCAGCAGCCCACGGTGGGCCCCCGGCTCCAATGAGCAGTTCTTC. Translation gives CASSPRWAPGSNEQFF.

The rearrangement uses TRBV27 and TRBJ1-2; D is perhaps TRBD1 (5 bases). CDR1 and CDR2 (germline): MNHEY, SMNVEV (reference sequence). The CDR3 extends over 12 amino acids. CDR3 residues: CASRGTVRGYTF. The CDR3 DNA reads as TGTGCGTCTCGGGGGACCGTCCGTGGCTACACCTTC.

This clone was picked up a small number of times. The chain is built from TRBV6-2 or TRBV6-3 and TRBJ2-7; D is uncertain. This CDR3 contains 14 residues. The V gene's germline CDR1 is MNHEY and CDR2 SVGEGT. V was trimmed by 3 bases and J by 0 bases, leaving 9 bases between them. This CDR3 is CASSYGDNSYEQYF. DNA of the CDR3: TGTGCCAGCAGTTATGGAGACAACTCCTACGAGCAGTACTTC.